A selection of T cell receptor beta chains follows, all from one sample in a study of blood T cells in healthy people across ages. MiXCR, applied by TCRdb to the 5' RACE reads, yields one record per CDR3 protein. The sample carries 1 million or so distinct CDR3 sequences, more than 35% recorded once. The sequenced sample was blood. The receptors here all came from a woman aged 55-70 years in good health. Each CDR3 is given with its conserved first and last residue. D genes are given only for firm matches. The size of a clone is reported for some rows only, either as once, few or many, or as a class for expanded clones.

V,D,J,size,DNA,CDR3
TRBV4-2,TRBD1,TRBJ1-1,-,TGTGCCAGCAGCCATGACAGGGGTGGGAACACTGAAGCTTTCTTT,CASSHDRGGNTEAFF
TRBV6-5,-,TRBJ2-1,-,TGTGCCAGCAGCCGTCTAGGGAATGAGCAGTTCTTC,CASSRLGNEQFF
TRBV20-1,TRBD2,TRBJ2-7,-,TGCAGTGCTAACGTTCTAGCGGGAGAGGACGAGCAGTACTTC,CSANVLAGEDEQYF
TRBV20-1,-,TRBJ2-5,-,TGCAGTGCTAGAGATCTGATAACGGGAGTCACAGAGACCCAGTACTTC,CSARDLITGVTETQYF
TRBV12-3/TRBV12-4,TRBD1,TRBJ2-7,-,TGTGCCAGCAGTAGAGCCGGGACAGGGGCACCCTACGAGCAGTACTTC,CASSRAGTGAPYEQYF
TRBV27,-,TRBJ2-1,few,TGTGCCAGCAGTTTATCGGGGGCTGGGTACAACAATGAGCAGTTCTTC,CASSLSGAGYNNEQFF
TRBV7-9,-,TRBJ1-1,-,TGTGCCAGCAGCGTAAAGGGGAGGAACACTGAAGCTTTCTTT,CASSVKGRNTEAFF
TRBV27,TRBD1,TRBJ2-3,few,TGTGCCAGCAGCCCCAGGGGGCATGGAAGCACAGATACGCAGTATTTT,CASSPRGHGSTDTQYF
TRBV24-1,-,TRBJ2-1,once,TGTGCCACCAGTGACGCAGGCCGAACCAATGAGCAGTTCTTC,CATSDAGRTNEQFF
TRBV20-1,-,TRBJ2-1,-,TGCAGTGCTAGAGGGGGGGGGCGGGAGTTCTATGAGCAGTTCTTC,CSARGGGREFYEQFF
TRBV12-3/TRBV12-4,-,TRBJ1-2,-,TGTGCCAGCAGTTTATGGGTGGGTGACTACACCTTC,CASSLWVGDYTF
TRBV24-1,-,TRBJ2-5,-,TGTGCCACCAGTGATTTGGGCAGGCAAGAGACCCAGTACTTC,CATSDLGRQETQYF
TRBV7-9,-,TRBJ2-1,-,TGTGCCAGCAGCTTAGTGGGGCGGAGCCCCCAGCAGTTCTTC,CASSLVGRSPQQFF
TRBV6-1,-,TRBJ2-7,few,TGTGCCAGCAGTGAAATATGGGGACACACCTCCTACGAGCAGTACTTC,CASSEIWGHTSYEQYF
TRBV4-1,-,TRBJ2-7,-,TGCGCCAGCAGCCACCAGTCTGGCGAGCAGTACTTC,CASSHQSGEQYF
TRBV24-1,-,TRBJ2-5,-,TGTGCCACCAGTGACACAGAGACCCAGTACTTC,CATSDTETQYF
TRBV20-1,TRBD2,TRBJ2-1,-,TGCAGTGCTAGATCCACTAGCGGGATAAACAATGAGCAGTTCTTC,CSARSTSGINNEQFF